This T cell receptor (beta chain) emerged from a study of technical replicates of blood from several donors. Using immunoSEQ multiplex PCR, the repertoire was profiled, and TCRdb retains in-frame clones only, with some absent. The sample lists some 89,000 clones, about 94% seen once, with 0.33% in the top ten. The ends were cut back, 1 base at V and 4 bases at J, with 5 bases in the middle. The CDR3 totals 13 residues. Germline values: CDR1 SGHAT, CDR2 FQNNGV. A single count supports this clone. This receptor was obtained from a human donor in good health. The specimen was T cells isolated from PBMCs. This sequence joins TRBV11-2 and TRBJ2-1; D is unclear. The CDR3 nucleotides are TGTGCCAGCAGCTTAGTGAGGTACAATGAGCAGTTCTTC. Translating it yields CASSLVRYNEQFF.